A single T cell receptor (beta chain) is shown here with its context. This entry is derived from a study of blood T cell repertoires in COVID-19. In the study overall: The samples span acute and convalescent COVID-19 from the United States, Italy and Spain. Sources were T cells, B-cell-depleted T cells, or PBMCs; the material itself was cDNA or gDNA.

V was shortened by 5 bases and J by 2 bases, with 13 bases between the two germline ends. CDR1 is LNHDA and CDR2 is SQIVND in the germline V gene (reference sequence). The CDR3 is 14 amino acids. In the original analysis: Reference gene primer amplification yielded estimated nucleated cell counts. Sequencing used immunoSEQ multiplex PCR; TCRdb keeps in-frame clones, though not all of them. V and J calls and clone size are those listed in that table; D and trimming were worked out from the DNA. The sample yields 190,000 or so clones, 85% to 90% seen once. What was sequenced was peripheral blood. The TCR comes from a woman under 30 who had recovered from COVID-19. J is TRBJ2-7 and V is TRBV19, with unresolved D. The CDR3 coding sequence is TGTGCCAGTAGTTCCGGTGGCAGCGCCTACGAGCAGTACTTC. Protein product: CASSSGGSAYEQYF.